This TCR beta chain comes out of a study of T cell repertoires in cytomegalovirus infection. Study-wide points: The response measured ex vivo was dominated by TCR beta clonotypes (HLA-C-restricted and CMV-specific).

This clonotype showed up just a few times. No antigen is known for it. TCRdb recomputed calls from the reads with MiXCR, one row per CDR3 protein. The data hold around 120,000 distinct CDR3 sequences, with 7% to 10% observed a single time. Sequencing was done on a sample of PBMCs. The receptor was isolated from a human donor in good health (CMV status not recorded). Some clones in this sample may be carry-over from other donors' samples.

The CDR3 region is CSIGWGVNEQFF. The DNA of the CDR3 is TGCAGCATCGGTTGGGGGGTCAATGAGCAGTTCTTC. The gene calls are TRBV29-1 and TRBJ2-1; D is perhaps TRBD2 (6 bases). The CDR3 length is 12 residues. Trimming removed 8 bases at V and 6 bases at J, with 14 bases between. The V gene's germline CDR1 is SQVTM and CDR2 ANQGSEA.